This TCR beta chain was identified during a study of T cell responses to AZD1222 COVID-19 vaccine. Points from the study as a whole: Only six or seven AZD1222 recipients tested seropositive at baseline. Two doses of AZD1222 preceded a rise in Spike-specific TCR breadth and depth. The span of vaccine-associated CD4 TCRs extended across spike, with dominance at 160-218 and 743-854. Donors skewed white British and female; clonal diversity was possibly underestimated.

Only in-frame clones appear in the TCRdb table, and some are missing; sequencing was by immunoSEQ multiplex PCR. The sample consists of about 190,000 clones, approximately 92% of them appearing once. The length of the CDR3 is 13 residues. V lost 5 bases, J lost 3 bases, and 8 bases lay in between. Germline V gene lookup returns CDR1 SGHDN and CDR2 FVKESK. A word on this clone: What it binds is not known.

The specimen was peripheral blood, collected on day 0 of AZD1222 vaccination. This TCR derives from an adult in good health. The chain recombines TRBV14 with TRBJ1-3; D remains ambiguous. CDR3 amino acids: CASSTYSGNTIYF. CDR3 nucleotide sequence: TGTGCCAGCAGCACTTACAGTGGAAACACCATATATTTT.